This T cell receptor beta chain was obtained from a study of type 1 regulatory T cells. Study summary: This in vitro CD4 product, T-allo10, is enriched for Tr1 cells and alloantigen-specific. Study-wide results and caveats: Tr1 cells had a more restricted TCR repertoire than non-Tr1 cells.

Comment on this clonotype: Antigen: not known.

Deletions cut 1 base from V and 9 bases from J, with 5 bases between. This CDR3 is 11 amino acids long. Germline CDR1 reads SGHRS; CDR2 reads YFSETQ. A single record per CDR3 protein comes from TCRdb applying MiXCR to the reads. The sample shows about 71,000 distinct CDR3 sequences, around 20% of them seen only once. This sequence originates from a human donor in good health. The genes are TRBV5-1 and TRBJ2-1, with D hard to call. The sequenced material came from cultured type 1 regulatory T (Tr1) cells, either the whole culture or a sorted fraction (not recorded which). This CDR3 is CASSLTFEQFF. CDR3 nucleotide sequence: TGCGCCAGCAGCTTGACTTTTGAGCAGTTCTTC.